A single sample is the source of the 20 T cell receptor beta chains below, sequenced in a study of blood T cells in healthy people across ages. Then a second PCR, running about 7 to 11 cycles, was carried out with a sample-barcoded 5' primer and a J-beta primer mix. TCRdb passed the 5' RACE reads through MiXCR, listing each CDR3 protein once. The sample lists hundreds of thousands of distinct CDR3 sequences; 49% were seen once. Material for sequencing was blood. Receptors were obtained from a woman aged 60-75 years in good health.

This clonotype was detected a few times. The chain combines TRBV20-1 with TRBJ2-7; D is tentatively TRBD1 or TRBD2 (5 bases each). Trimming took 5 bases from V and 7 from J, leaving 21 bases between them. The CDR3 spans 14 residues. CDR1 DFQATT and CDR2 SNEGSKA come from the germline V gene (reference sequence). The CDR3 DNA reads as TGCAGTGCTGGACGGGACCTCTCCTACAATGAGCAGTACTTC. Protein sequence: CSAGRDLSYNEQYF.

This clonotype has just a few counts. The chain links TRBV20-1 to TRBJ2-1; the D gene could be TRBD1 or TRBD2 (6 bases each). The CDR3 sequence is 14 residues long. Germline CDR1 reads DFQATT; CDR2 reads SNEGSKA (reference sequence). CDR3 residues: CTSRTRGEWDEQFF. CDR3 coding DNA: TGCACCAGCCGTACTAGGGGGGAATGGGATGAGCAGTTCTTC.

This sequence joins TRBV29-1 and TRBJ2-3; 9 bases agree with TRBD1. Germline-derived CDR1 and CDR2 are SQVTM and ANQGSEA. With 7 bases clipped from V and 6 bases from J, the junction kept 5 bases outside the gene matches. CDR3 length: 12 amino acids. For the CDR3, the DNA is TGCAGCGGCCGGACAGGGGAGGATACGCAGTATTTT. Translated: CSGRTGEDTQYF.

The chain joins TRBV7-2 to TRBJ2-3; 12 nucleotides align to TRBD2. After removal of 4 bases from V and 12 bases from J, the junction contained 5 bases not matched to a gene. Germline V CDR1 and CDR2: SGHTA, FQGNSA. The CDR3 is 13 amino acids. CDR3 DNA sequence: TGTGCCAGCAGCTCTACTAGCGGGAGGCTCCAGTATTTT. It is translated as CASSSTSGRLQYF.

The sample holds many counts of this clonotype. The chain combines TRBV4-3 with TRBJ2-5; a possible D gene is TRBD2 (6 bases). This CDR3 contains 16 residues. From germline, CDR1 is LGHNA and CDR2 YSLEER. Deletions cut 1 base from V and 4 bases from J, with 16 bases between. DNA of the CDR3: TGCGCCAGCAGCCAAGGGGTAATGCGGGAAGGAGAGACCCAGTACTTC. It translates to CASSQGVMREGETQYF.

The chain uses TRBV7-9 and TRBJ1-1; D is possibly TRBD1 (5 bases). The CDR3 loop spans 14 amino acids. Per the germline V gene, CDR1 is SEHNR and CDR2 is FQNEAQ (reference sequence). The V gene lost 5 bases and the J gene lost 4 bases, with 14 bases spanning the gap. The CDR3 DNA sequence: TGTGCCAGCAGCCACAACGGAGGGGTCACTGAAGCTTTCTTT. Residues: CASSHNGGVTEAFF.

The rearrangement joins TRBV29-1 to TRBJ2-1; 11 bases are a match to TRBD2. The CDR3 has 15 residues. Germline CDR1 and CDR2: SQVTM and ANQGSEA. V shed 1 base, J shed 8 bases, and the junction held 7 bases outside the gene matches. CDR3 in DNA: TGCAGCGTTGAAGGGCGGAAACTAGCGGGAGATGAGCAGTTCTTC. The encoded protein is CSVEGRKLAGDEQFF.

In this sample, this clonotype turned up many times. J is TRBJ1-4 and V is TRBV7-9; no reliable D call. The CDR3 is 14 amino acids. Germline V gene data show CDR1 as SEHNR and CDR2 as FQNEAQ (reference sequence). The V and J ends lost 8 bases and 7 bases respectively, with 17 bases between them. CDR3 sequence reads: CASSRGAAVEKLFF. Written as DNA, the CDR3 is TGTGCCAGCTCAAGAGGAGCCGCGGTTGAAAAACTGTTTTTT.

The rearrangement links TRBV20-1 to TRBJ2-1, with D possibly TRBD2 on 6 matching bases. The J call may be incorrect, as the DNA end agrees better with TRBJ2-7. The germline V gene has CDR1 DFQATT and CDR2 SNEGSKA (reference sequence). The CDR3 is made up of 17 amino acids. The chain's CDR3 is CSAPKRDSLWSYNEQYF. In DNA, the CDR3 is TGCAGTGCCCCGAAACGGGACTCCCTGTGGTCCTACAATGAGCAGTACTTC.

A note on this clonotype: The germline gene is not matched at one end of the junction; a read error may be the cause. V and J are TRBV7-8 and TRBJ2-7, with D hard to call. The CDR3 loop spans 14 amino acids. CDR1 is SGHVS, CDR2 FQNEAQ, per germline. DNA for the CDR3: TGTGTCAGCAGCTTGGCTGTGCTCTCCTACGAGCAGTACTTC. Amino acids: CVSSLAVLSYEQYF.

This chain connects TRBV7-2 to TRBJ1-2, with D perhaps matching TRBD1 (6 bases). Trimming cost V 3 bases and J 3 bases, with 14 bases left between them. The CDR3 sequence is 15 residues long. CDR1 is SGHTA, CDR2 FQGNSA, per germline. The DNA of the CDR3 is TGTGCCAGCAGCTTGGGGATTTCAGGGGACTATGGCTACACCTTC. It codes for CASSLGISGDYGYTF.

The V call is TRBV6-5, the J call TRBJ2-3; D ambiguous. The CDR3 contains 14 residues. Trimming removed 6 bases from V and 2 bases from J, with 12 bases in between. Germline-derived CDR1 and CDR2 are MNHEY and SVGAGI. The CDR3 here is CASSQGYDTDTQYF. Written as DNA, the CDR3 is TGTGCCAGCAGCCAAGGCTACGACACAGATACGCAGTATTTT.

This clonotype was seen more than once but under ten times. The rearrangement links TRBV7-9 to TRBJ1-4, with TRBD1 matching over 7 bases. The germline CDR1 and CDR2 sequences are SEHNR and FQNEAQ (reference sequence). There are 15 residues in the CDR3. J gave up 5 bases and V 4 bases, and 7 bases lay outside the gene matches. CDR3 in amino acids: CASSWGQSPNEKLFF. Here the CDR3 DNA reads TGTGCCAGCAGCTGGGGACAGTCCCCAAATGAAAAACTGTTTTTT.

The CDR3 DNA reads as TGCAGTGCTAGAGAACCGGGACTGGGAGATACGCAGTATTTT. Protein: CSAREPGLGDTQYF. The chain links TRBV20-1 to TRBJ2-3; a possible D gene is TRBD2 (6 bases). Trimming took off 0 bases at V and 5 bases at J, with 12 bases between the two ends. CDR3 length: 14 residues. CDR1 and CDR2 (germline): DFQATT, SNEGSKA (reference sequence).

The rearrangement joins TRBV12-3 or TRBV12-4 to TRBJ1-5, with 8 nucleotides matching TRBD1. This CDR3 contains 17 residues. The V segment lost 2 bases and the J segment 0 bases; nucleotides outside the gene matches: 6. The CDR3 bases are TGTGCCAGCAGTTTATCAAGAGACAGGGGTAGCAATCAGCCCCAGCATTTT. The encoded protein is CASSLSRDRGSNQPQHF.

Ten or more counts support this clonotype. One junction end disagrees with the germline gene, perhaps due to a read error. The gene calls are TRBV20-1 and TRBJ1-6; 10 nucleotides match TRBD1. The CDR3 is 16 amino acids. Germline-derived CDR1 and CDR2 are DFQATT and SNEGSKA (reference sequence). CDR3 nucleotides: TGCAGTGCTCGAGACAGGGGGCTCTCCTATAATTCACCCCTCCACTTT. It translates to CSARDRGLSYNSPLHF.

In its sample, this clonotype was seen many times. The chain uses TRBV4-2 and TRBJ1-1; maybe TRBD1 (6 bases). Trimming took 0 bases from V and 4 from J, leaving 12 bases between them. Germline V gene sequence: CDR1 LGHNA, CDR2 YNFKEQ. The CDR3 has 15 amino acids. CDR3 bases: TGTGCCAGCAGCCAAGATCCGAGGGGGACCACTGAAGCTTTCTTT. Its translation: CASSQDPRGTTEAFF.

This chain connects TRBV25-1 to TRBJ1-2; D unclear. This CDR3 spans 13 amino acids. Germline V gene sequence: CDR1 MGHDK, CDR2 SYGVNS. Trimming shortened V by 6 bases and J by 8 bases, and 16 bases separated the two germline ends. CDR3 nucleotides: TGTGCCAGCAGCGAAGGCGGGGTTTTAGGCTACACCTTC. Protein product: CASSEGGVLGYTF.

The chain has TRBV20-1 and TRBJ1-2; the D gene is possibly TRBD1 (6 bases). Germline loops: CDR1 DFQATT, CDR2 SNEGSKA (reference sequence). The CDR3 loop spans 13 amino acids. Deletions cut 8 bases from V and 0 bases from J, with 13 bases between. CDR3 sequence: CSLSGATNYGYTF. As DNA, the CDR3 is TGCAGTTTATCGGGGGCTACTAACTATGGCTACACCTTC.

The V call is TRBV6-6, the J call TRBJ2-5; D is tentatively TRBD1 or TRBD2 (5 bases each). The CDR3 has 14 amino acids. Germline assignment: CDR1 MNHNY and CDR2 SVGAGI (reference sequence). The V end was cut by 2 bases, the J end by 3 bases, with 10 bases between. DNA of the CDR3: TGTGCCAGCAGTTACCTCTTGGGGGAAGAGACCCAGTACTTC. Its translation: CASSYLLGEETQYF.